A single sample gave rise to the 17 T cell receptor beta chains below, sequenced in a study of blood T cell repertoires in COVID-19 (dated by TCRdb to 2020 to 2021). Libraries were prepared through the immunoSEQ multiplex PCR assay. TCRdb provides this immuneACCESS table in a form limited to in-frame rearrangements. Some clones are lacking; in checked studies, under half of them reflect an unresolved V gene, and why the rest are absent is not known. The sample has more than 150,000 clones on record, approximately 80% of them singletons. Approximately 9.7% of the sample goes to the ten largest clones. Source material: peripheral blood. These receptors were collected from a woman between 45 and 65 years old with acute or convalescent COVID-19.

This clone has only a few counts. This chain joins TRBV4-3 and TRBJ2-7, with 12 bases lining up with TRBD2. Germline CDR1 LGHNA, CDR2 YSLEER. The CDR3 length is 18 residues. With V trimmed by 0 bases and J by 3 bases, 9 bases remained unmatched. As DNA, the CDR3 is TGCGCCAGCAGCCAAGATCATTGGACTAGCGGGATAATCTACGAGCAGTACTTC. Amino acid sequence: CASSQDHWTSGIIYEQYF.

The rearrangement links TRBV7-3 to TRBJ2-2, with D perhaps matching TRBD2 (5 bases). The CDR3 runs 18 residues. The germline V gene has CDR1 SGHTA and CDR2 FQGTGA. V lost 5 bases and J lost 5, with 24 bases in between. The CDR3 spells CASSQDQSYKKRTGELFF. The CDR3 region has the DNA TGTGCCAGCAGCCAGGACCAGAGCTATAAGAAGCGGACCGGGGAGCTGTTTTTT.

The J gene is TRBJ2-3, the V gene TRBV6-2 or TRBV6-3, with D maybe TRBD2 (6 bases). The CDR3 runs to 12 residues. Germline V gene sequence: CDR1 MNHEY, CDR2 SVGEGT. V gave up 6 bases and J gave up 5 bases, with 9 bases separating them. This CDR3 is CASSSSVDTQYF. DNA of the CDR3: TGTGCCAGCAGCTCTAGCGTAGATACGCAGTATTTT.

This chain links TRBV7-8 with TRBJ1-3; TRBD1 aligns across 8 bases. From germline, CDR1 is SGHVS and CDR2 FQNEAQ. This CDR3 has 17 amino acids. V shed 1 base and J 2 bases; nucleotides not matched to a gene: 7. The CDR3 bases are TGTGCCAGCAGCTTAGTAGTGGGACAGGCCGCTGGAAACACCATATATTTT. Protein sequence: CASSLVVGQAAGNTIYF. The variable domain in full, completed from reference TRBV7-8 and TRBJ1-3, reads GAGVSQSPRYKVAKRGQDVALRCDPISGHVSLFWYQQALGQGPEFLTYFQNEAQLDKSGLPSDRFFAERPEGSVSTLKIQRTQQEDSAVYLCASSLVVGQAAGNTIYFGEGSWLTVV.

V gene TRBV15 combines with J gene TRBJ2-1, with a possible D match to TRBD1 (7 bases). From germline, CDR1 is LNHNV and CDR2 YYDKDF (reference sequence). This CDR3 has 15 amino acids. The germline V and J ends were trimmed by 0 bases and 4 bases, with 10 bases remaining between them. CDR3 DNA: TGTGCCACCAGCAGAGATCAGGGGGGTTACAATGAGCAGTTCTTC. This sequence encodes CATSRDQGGYNEQFF.

The rearrangement uses TRBV12-3 or TRBV12-4 and TRBJ2-7; D is perhaps TRBD1 (7 bases). With 6 bases removed from V and 6 bases from J, the gap between germline ends came to 15 bases. The CDR3 has 13 residues. The DNA for the CDR3 is TGTGCCAGCAGCCCAGGGCAGGGGGGCGAGCAGTACTTC. Its translation is CASSPGQGGEQYF.

The rearrangement uses TRBV6-6 and TRBJ1-2, with 8 bases identical to TRBD1. Unmatched junction bases numbered 8, after V lost 0 bases and J lost 8 bases. This CDR3 has 15 residues. Germline lookup yields CDR1 MNHNY and CDR2 SVGAGI (reference sequence). The CDR3 DNA reads as TGTGCCAGCAGTTACTCGGGGCAGGGGGCTCAGGGCTACACCTTC. It specifies CASSYSGQGAQGYTF.

This clone showed up just once. V usage is TRBV9 and J usage is TRBJ2-1; 8 nucleotides align to TRBD1. The length of the CDR3 is 15 residues. Germline V gene lookup returns CDR1 SGDLS and CDR2 YYNGEE. Trimming removed 1 base from V and 0 bases from J; junction bases left unmatched: 0. The CDR3 DNA sequence: TGTGCCAGCAGCGTACAGGGGGCCTCCTACAATGAGCAGTTCTTC. As protein: CASSVQGASYNEQFF.

The gene calls are TRBV7-8 and TRBJ2-1; D perhaps matches TRBD2 (6 bases). V was clipped by 5 bases and J by 5 bases, with 13 bases between them. The CDR3 totals 14 residues. The germline V gene has CDR1 SGHVS and CDR2 FQNEAQ. The CDR3 here is CASSPRTTHNEQFF. CDR3 bases: TGTGCCAGCAGCCCGCGGACTACACACAATGAGCAGTTCTTC.

J is TRBJ1-1 and V is TRBV5-4; a possible D gene is TRBD1 (6 bases). Germline V gene lookup returns CDR1 SGHNT and CDR2 YYREEE (reference sequence). V lost 0 bases, J lost 4 bases, and 16 bases lay in between. This CDR3 is 16 amino acids long. The CDR3 spells CASSLGAQGGGTEAFF. CDR3 nucleotide sequence: TGTGCCAGCAGCTTGGGGGCACAGGGCGGTGGCACTGAAGCTTTCTTT. Complete variable domain (other parts from reference TRBV5-4 and TRBJ1-1): ETGVTQSPTHLIKTRGQQVTLRCSSQSGHNTVSWYQQALGQGPQFIFQYYREEENGRGNFPPRFSGLQFPNYSSELNVNALELDDSALYLCASSLGAQGGGTEAFFGQGTRLTVV.

This clone was recorded once. The chain recombines TRBV10-3 with TRBJ2-3; 11 bases match TRBD2. From germline, CDR1 is ENHRY and CDR2 SYGVKD. V was clipped by 6 bases and J by 1 base; unmatched bases: 12. The CDR3 is made up of 18 amino acids. The CDR3 DNA is TGTGCCATCAGGGCTCCTCTACGACTAGCGGGGCGCACAGATACGCAGTATTTT. This encodes CAIRAPLRLAGRTDTQYF.

A note on this clone: One junction end does not reproduce the germline sequence, and a read error may be involved. The chain couples TRBV6-6 to TRBJ2-7; 8 bases agree with TRBD1. The length of the CDR3 is 13 residues. Germline assignment: CDR1 MNHNY and CDR2 SVGAGI (reference sequence). The CDR3 sequence: CASSYSISGTGLF. As DNA, the CDR3 is TGTGCCAGCAGTTACTCGATCTCCGGGACAGGCCTCTTC.

V and J are TRBV3-1 (or the pseudogene TRBV3-2) and TRBJ2-1; TRBD2 agrees at 16 bases. V dropped 3 bases and J dropped 0; count of bases not matched to a gene: 5. Germline assignment: CDR1 LGHDT and CDR2 YNNKEL (reference sequence). The CDR3 spans 19 residues. DNA of the CDR3: TGTGCCAGCAGCCAGCGGGGACTAGCGGGGGGGAGCTCCTACAATGAGCAGTTCTTC. Translated, it gives CASSQRGLAGGSSYNEQFF.

The chain uses TRBV27 and TRBJ2-2; 9 bases are shared with TRBD2. This CDR3 has 16 amino acids. Looked up from germline, CDR1 is MNHEY and CDR2 is SMNVEV (reference sequence). After removal of 0 bases from V and 4 bases from J, the junction contained 3 bases not matched to a gene. In DNA form, the CDR3 reads TGTGCCAGCAGTTTATCGCCAGCGGGAGGCACCGGGGAGCTGTTTTTT. Translation gives CASSLSPAGGTGELFF.

This chain uses TRBV6-1 with TRBJ2-7; 10 positions agree with TRBD2. V was pared by 1 base and J by 5 bases, with 8 bases of the junction left unmatched. The germline V gene has CDR1 MNHNS and CDR2 SASEGT. There are 16 residues in the CDR3. CDR3 DNA: TGTGCCAGCAGTGAAGGGGGGACTAGCGATACGAACGAGCAGTACTTC. Its translation: CASSEGGTSDTNEQYF.

As DNA, the CDR3 is TGTGCCAGTAGTCCCGCCCAACAGAACACTGAAGCTTTCTTT. This sequence encodes CASSPAQQNTEAFF. The chain joins TRBV19 to TRBJ1-1, with no clear D. This CDR3 has 14 amino acids. Per germline, CDR1 LNHDA and CDR2 SQIVND (reference sequence). Trimming shortened V by 5 bases and J by 1 base, and 11 bases separated the two germline ends. The full variable domain, in which reference TRBV19 and TRBJ1-1 provide the parts outside the CDR3, is DGGITQSPKYLFRKEGQNVTLSCEQNLNHDAMYWYRQDPGQGLRLIYYSQIVNDFQKGDIAEGYSVSREKKESFPLTVTSAQKNPTAFYLCASSPAQQNTEAFFGQGTRLTVV.

Comments on this clone: Other DNA variants within this sample encode the same CDR3. The chain couples TRBV20-1 to TRBJ2-7; D unclear. The germline V gene encodes CDR1 DFQATT and CDR2 SNEGSKA (reference sequence). Trimming removed 3 bases at V and 0 bases at J, with 9 bases between. The CDR3 covers 13 residues. CDR3 in amino acids: CSASTLSSYEQYF. DNA of the CDR3: TGCAGTGCTAGTACCCTGAGCTCCTACGAGCAGTACTTC.